Presented here are 27 T cell receptor beta chains from one specimen sequenced in a study of blood T cell repertoires in COVID-19 (dated by TCRdb to 2020 to 2022). To prepare the library, the immunoSEQ multiplex PCR assay was applied. Sourced from immuneACCESS, this table was stored by TCRdb with only in-frame sequences that have V and J called. A share of the clones is absent; for the studies checked, an unresolved V gene accounts for under half, and the remainder has no known explanation. Recorded for this sample are 99,000 or so clones; about 91% of them occurred a single time. The ten largest clones take up approximately 6% of the sample. The sample was peripheral blood. The receptors come from a human donor in a cohort sampled during active COVID-19.

The chain combines TRBV19 with TRBJ2-7; TRBD1 agrees at 9 bases. This CDR3 contains 16 residues. Germline values: CDR1 LNHDA, CDR2 SQIVND (reference sequence). After removal of 8 bases from V and 3 bases from J, the junction contained 14 bases not matched to a gene. The CDR3 coding sequence is TGTGCCAGTGCTAGGGCTCCGGGACAGGGAGGCTACGAGCAGTACTTC. Protein sequence: CASARAPGQGGYEQYF.

V and J are TRBV24-1 and TRBJ1-1; D may be TRBD1 (6 bases). Germline assignment: CDR1 KGHDR and CDR2 SFDVKD. Trimming cost V 3 bases and J 8 bases, with 12 bases left between them. The CDR3 extends over 13 amino acids. The CDR3 DNA reads TGTGCCACCAGTGATCAACCGACAGGAGAAGCTTTCTTT. This encodes CATSDQPTGEAFF.

The sample holds one count of this clone. This chain links TRBV6-5 with TRBJ1-4, with D possibly TRBD1 on 6 matching bases. V lost 5 bases and J 5 bases, leaving 12 bases between the germline ends. Germline V gene sequence: CDR1 MNHEY, CDR2 SVGAGI. The CDR3 is 14 amino acids. In nucleotides, the CDR3 is TGTGCCAGCAGTAGGACAGCCACAAATGAAAAACTGTTTTTT. Its protein is CASSRTATNEKLFF.

This chain joins TRBV13 and TRBJ2-3; 10 nucleotides agree with TRBD1. Per the germline V gene, CDR1 is PRHDT and CDR2 is FYEKMQ (reference sequence). The CDR3 runs 17 residues. V lost 5 bases to trimming and J lost 5 bases; unmatched junction nucleotides: 13. CDR3 region: CASSPTGTGEVGDTQYF. The CDR3 bases are TGTGCCAGCAGCCCTACCGGGACAGGGGAAGTTGGAGATACGCAGTATTTT.

Only one count was recorded for this clone. The CDR3, as DNA: TGTGCCAGCAGCCCAGACAGGGGGATGATCACAGATACGCAGTATTTT. This codes for CASSPDRGMITDTQYF. J is TRBJ2-3 and V is TRBV4-2; 9 bases match TRBD1. Trimming cost V 4 bases and J 2 bases; bases outside gene matches: 7. CDR3 length: 16 residues. Germline V gene data show CDR1 as LGHNA and CDR2 as YNFKEQ.

The chain links TRBV12-5 to TRBJ2-2; TRBD1 matches 7 bases. Trimming took 8 bases from V and 7 from J; bases not matched to a gene: 13. This CDR3 has 15 amino acids. Germline assignment: CDR1 LGHNT and CDR2 FRNRAP. This chain's CDR3 is CASSRGQVMGGELFF. The CDR3 bases are TGTGCTAGTTCCCGAGGACAGGTCATGGGCGGGGAGCTGTTTTTT. Filled out from reference TRBV12-5 and TRBJ2-2, the complete variable domain reads DARVTQTPRHKVTEMGQEVTMRCQPILGHNTVFWYRQTMMQGLELLAYFRNRAPLDDSGMPKDRFSAEMPDATLATLKIQPSEPRDSAVYFCASSRGQVMGGELFFGEGSRLTVL.

The CDR3: CASSFHHGVGELFF. CDR3 DNA: TGTGCCAGCAGTTTCCACCACGGGGTAGGGGAGCTGTTTTTT. The gene calls are TRBV27 and TRBJ2-2; weak D call: TRBD2 (5 bases). Germline-derived CDR1 and CDR2 are MNHEY and SMNVEV (reference sequence). The ends were cut back, 3 bases at V and 8 bases at J, with 13 bases in the middle. The CDR3 runs to 14 residues.

CDR3 DNA sequence: TGTGCCAGTAGTATCACATCGCGGGGGACAGATACGCAGTATTTT. This codes for CASSITSRGTDTQYF. The V call is TRBV19, the J call TRBJ2-3; 7 bases fit TRBD2. CDR1 and CDR2 (germline): LNHDA, SQIVND (reference sequence). This CDR3 spans 15 amino acids. V lost 3 bases and J lost 3; bases outside the gene matches: 6.

The V gene is TRBV15, the J gene TRBJ1-5; D may be TRBD1 (5 bases). Trimming left V 1 base short and J 6 bases short, with 16 bases between. CDR1 and CDR2 from the germline V gene are LNHNV and YYDKDF (reference sequence). CDR3 size: 16 residues. The CDR3 loop reads CATSRVGGQGRQPQHF. The CDR3 DNA is TGTGCCACCAGCAGAGTGGGAGGTCAGGGTCGTCAGCCCCAGCATTTT.

This chain connects TRBV6-2 or TRBV6-3 to TRBJ2-1; TRBD2 matches 14 bases. The trim removed 0 bases at V and 12 bases at J, leaving 7 bases unmatched. Germline lookup yields CDR1 MNHEY and CDR2 SVGEGT. This CDR3 has 16 amino acids. The CDR3: CASSYSTSGGAIGQFF. The CDR3 region has the DNA TGTGCCAGCAGTTACTCGACTAGCGGGGGGGCCATCGGGCAGTTCTTC.

The chain uses TRBV19 and TRBJ2-2, with 9 bases identical to TRBD2. Germline lookup yields CDR1 LNHDA and CDR2 SQIVND (reference sequence). The CDR3 runs to 18 residues. V lost 2 bases, J lost 0 bases, and 7 bases stayed unmatched. The CDR3 here is CASSIFPSGVSNTGELFF. The CDR3 coding sequence is TGTGCCAGTAGTATATTTCCTAGCGGGGTTTCGAACACCGGGGAGCTGTTTTTT.

DNA of the CDR3: TGTGCCAGCAGCGTTTCCAGGATTCCCTCTGGGGCCAACGTCCTGACTTTC. This gives the protein CASSVSRIPSGANVLTF. The chain carries TRBV9 and TRBJ2-6, with no clear D. The CDR3 has 17 amino acids. Trimming cost V 2 bases and J 0 bases, with 12 bases left between them. Per the germline V gene, CDR1 is SGDLS and CDR2 is YYNGEE.

The genes are TRBV7-2 and TRBJ2-3, with no clear D. This CDR3 spans 15 amino acids. The germline V gene has CDR1 SGHTA and CDR2 FQGNSA. Between the trimmed V and J ends, which lost 1 base and 0 bases, there was a span of 8 bases. As DNA, the CDR3 is TGTGCCAGCAGCTTAGTAGCTACTAGCACAGATACGCAGTATTTT. As protein: CASSLVATSTDTQYF.

About this clone itself: The sample contains more than one DNA sequence encoding this CDR3. The V gene is TRBV7-2, the J gene TRBJ2-5; 8 nucleotides align to TRBD1. The CDR3 is made up of 13 amino acids. Trimming cost V 3 bases and J 4 bases; bases outside gene matches: 1. Germline V gives CDR1 SGHTA, CDR2 FQGNSA. For the CDR3, the DNA is TGTGCCAGCAGCTTTGACAGGGGAGAGACCCAGTACTTC. Amino acids: CASSFDRGETQYF. The entire variable domain, with the rest obtained from reference TRBV7-2 and TRBJ2-5, is as follows: GAGVSQSPSNKVTEKGKDVELRCDPISGHTALYWYRQSLGQGLEFLIYFQGNSAPDKSGLPSDRFSAERTGGSVSTLTIQRTQQEDSAVYLCASSFDRGETQYFGPGTRLLVL.

V usage is TRBV9 and J usage is TRBJ1-2; D gene uncertain. V lost 0 bases to trimming and J lost 5 bases, with 14 bases between them. CDR3 size: 15 residues. CDR1 is SGDLS and CDR2 is YYNGEE in the germline V gene. The CDR3 nucleotides read TGTGCCAGCAGCGTAGGAACGGCAGGAACATATGGCTACACCTTC. It specifies CASSVGTAGTYGYTF.

The chain links TRBV19 to TRBJ1-3; the match to TRBD1 covers 8 bases. V gave up 5 bases and J gave up 2 bases; unmatched junction bases: 8. The CDR3 sequence is 16 residues long. Germline values: CDR1 LNHDA, CDR2 SQIVND (reference sequence). CDR3 protein: CASSPRTGTTGNTIYF. The CDR3 DNA sequence: TGTGCCAGTAGTCCCCGGACAGGGACGACTGGAAACACCATATATTTT.

The rearrangement joins TRBV4-1 to TRBJ1-2; D is undetermined. This CDR3 comprises 11 residues. CDR1 and CDR2 from the germline V gene are MGHRA and YSYEKL. The V and J ends lost 5 bases and 7 bases respectively, with 8 bases between them. The CDR3 bases are TGCGCCAGCAGCTCTCCCGGTGGCTACACCTTC. Its translation is CASSSPGGYTF.

The chain carries TRBV20-1 and TRBJ1-2; D is uncertain. CDR1 is DFQATT and CDR2 is SNEGSKA in the germline V gene (reference sequence). This CDR3 is built from 10 residues. Trimming removed 1 base from V and 8 bases from J, with 5 bases in between. CDR3 sequence (DNA): TGCAGTGCTAGAGCGCAGGGCTACACCTTC. Translating it yields CSARAQGYTF.

The CDR3 DNA is TGTGCCAGCAGCGTAGTGCCAGGGTACCAAGAGACCCAGTACTTC. Its protein is CASSVVPGYQETQYF. This chain links TRBV9 with TRBJ2-5, with a possible D match to TRBD1 (5 bases). Looked up from germline, CDR1 is SGDLS and CDR2 is YYNGEE. The CDR3 covers 15 residues. Trimming stripped 0 bases from V and 0 bases from J, with 9 bases between.

This chain links TRBV2 with TRBJ2-3; TRBD2 matches at 11 bases. The CDR3 runs 18 residues. Per the germline V gene, CDR1 is SNHLY and CDR2 is FYNNEI. Germline trimming cut 2 bases from V and 0 bases from J; bases unmatched to any gene: 7. Here the CDR3 reads CASSETLAGGLSTDTQYF. The CDR3 DNA follows: TGTGCCAGCAGTGAAACCCTAGCGGGGGGCCTGAGCACAGATACGCAGTATTTT.

In this sample, this clone turned up a few times. The V and J genes are TRBV14 and TRBJ2-3, with D maybe TRBD2 (5 bases). The CDR3 spans 13 residues. Germline V CDR1 and CDR2: SGHDN, FVKESK. The V gene lost 4 bases and the J gene lost 0 bases, with 5 bases spanning the gap. The CDR3 DNA is TGTGCCAGCAGCCGGACTAGCACAGATACGCAGTATTTT. Translation gives CASSRTSTDTQYF. Supplemented by reference TRBV14 and TRBJ2-3, the full variable domain reads EAGVTQFPSHSVIEKGQTVTLRCDPISGHDNLYWYRRVMGKEIKFLLHFVKESKQDESGMPNNRFLAERTGGTYSTLKVQPAELEDSGVYFCASSRTSTDTQYFGPGTRLTVL.

J is TRBJ1-1 and V is TRBV11-3; D is uncertain. The CDR3 length is 14 residues. V dropped 0 bases and J dropped 4 bases, with 9 bases sitting between them. Germline-derived CDR1 and CDR2 are SGHNT and YENEEA. CDR3 residues: CASSLEGEATEAFF. For the CDR3, the DNA is TGTGCCAGCAGCTTAGAGGGCGAAGCCACTGAAGCTTTCTTT.

The chain links TRBV29-1 to TRBJ2-6; 9 positions match TRBD1. Trimming removed 5 bases from V and 0 bases from J; junction bases left unmatched: 5. The CDR3 loop spans 16 amino acids. Looked up from germline, CDR1 is SQVTM and CDR2 is ANQGSEA. CDR3 sequence: CSVRTGALSGANVLTF. Here the CDR3 DNA reads TGCAGCGTTAGGACAGGGGCACTCTCTGGGGCCAACGTCCTGACTTTC.

The V and J genes are TRBV10-3 and TRBJ1-1; TRBD1 aligns across 7 bases. CDR1 is ENHRY, CDR2 SYGVKD, per germline. The J segment lost 7 bases and the V segment lost 6 bases, leaving 5 bases of the junction unmatched. The CDR3 runs 12 residues. CDR3 nucleotides: TGTGCCATCAGGACAGGGTACGGTGAAGCTTTCTTT. It is translated as CAIRTGYGEAFF.

V and J are TRBV28 and TRBJ1-1, with a weak D call TRBD1 (5 bases). V shed 3 bases and J shed 1 base, with 6 bases lying between them. Germline V gene data show CDR1 as MDHEN and CDR2 as SYDVKM. The CDR3 has 13 residues. CDR3 nucleotide sequence: TGTGCCAGCAGTTTCCAGGGGAACACTGAAGCTTTCTTT. Encoded protein: CASSFQGNTEAFF.

The rearrangement links TRBV5-8 to TRBJ2-3, with 11 bases matching TRBD2. V shed 4 bases, J shed 2 bases, and the junction held 15 bases outside the gene matches. Germline values: CDR1 SGHTS, CDR2 YDEGEE. The CDR3 is made up of 19 amino acids. The CDR3: CASSQYQLAGVLYTDTQYF. The CDR3 bases are TGTGCCAGCAGCCAATATCAACTAGCGGGAGTTCTTTACACAGATACGCAGTATTTT.

The chain recombines TRBV19 with TRBJ1-1; 7 nucleotides align to TRBD1. Germline CDR1 and CDR2: LNHDA and SQIVND (reference sequence). This CDR3 contains 14 residues. J gave up 3 bases and V 5 bases, and 6 bases lay outside the gene matches. CDR3 loop: CASSYGQVYTEAFF. The CDR3 coding sequence is TGTGCCAGTAGTTACGGACAGGTATACACTGAAGCTTTCTTT.